Presented here are 18 T cell receptor beta chains from one specimen sequenced in a study of blood T cell repertoires in COVID-19 (dated by TCRdb to about 2020). The library relied on the immunoSEQ multiplex PCR assay. TCRdb mirrors the immuneACCESS table, restricted to in-frame sequences. Some clones are absent from its copies; in checked studies, under half trace to an unresolved V gene, and the reason for the others is unknown. Counted in this sample were fewer than 130,000 clones; 75% to 80% of them appeared once. Together, the top ten hold around 15% of the sample. Source material: peripheral blood. These receptor sequences come from a woman older than 75 with active or convalescent COVID-19.

The V and J genes are TRBV5-1 and TRBJ2-3; 8 bases are shared with TRBD2. Germline V gene data show CDR1 as SGHRS and CDR2 as YFSETQ. CDR3 length: 15 amino acids. V was clipped by 3 bases and J by 3 bases; unmatched bases: 6. The CDR3 DNA sequence: TGCGCCAGCAGCTCGAGCGGGAGAGGGACAGATACGCAGTATTTT. Translation gives CASSSSGRGTDTQYF.

This clone was seen a few times. The chain uses TRBV9 and TRBJ2-7, with TRBD2 matching over 10 bases. CDR3 length: 14 residues. From germline, CDR1 is SGDLS and CDR2 YYNGEE. Trimming cost V 4 bases and J 7 bases; bases outside gene matches: 8. In DNA, the CDR3 is TGTGCCAGCAGCCGAGCGGGAGGGCAAGGAGAGCAGTACTTC. Translated: CASSRAGGQGEQYF.

The genes are TRBV5-8 and TRBJ2-1; a possible D gene is TRBD2 (6 bases). CDR3 length: 13 residues. The V end was cut by 4 bases, the J end by 6 bases, with 11 bases between. The germline gives CDR1 SGHTS, CDR2 YDEGEE. The CDR3 loop reads CASSVVGSNEQFF. In DNA, the CDR3 is TGTGCCAGCAGCGTGGTCGGGAGCAATGAGCAGTTCTTC.

This clone was detected once. V is TRBV10-1 and J is TRBJ2-1; 8 bases are shared with TRBD2. The CDR3 is 14 amino acids. Germline CDR1 is WNHNN and CDR2 is SYGVQD (reference sequence). The trim removed 8 bases at V and 7 bases at J, leaving 10 bases unmatched. The chain's CDR3 is CASSGGAGANEQFF. The CDR3 DNA is TGCGCCAGCTCGGGGGGGGCGGGCGCGAATGAGCAGTTCTTC.

The CDR3 protein is CASSQNSPAGQLTDTQYF. The CDR3 region has the DNA TGTGCCAGTAGTCAAAACTCCCCCGCGGGACAGCTCACAGATACGCAGTATTTT. V and J are TRBV19 and TRBJ2-3, with TRBD1 as a possible D gene (7 bases). The CDR3 contains 18 residues. V dropped 5 bases and J dropped 2 bases, with 23 bases sitting between them. The germline V gene has CDR1 LNHDA and CDR2 SQIVND (reference sequence). The full variable domain, its missing parts supplied by reference TRBV19 and TRBJ2-3, is DGGITQSPKYLFRKEGQNVTLSCEQNLNHDAMYWYRQDPGQGLRLIYYSQIVNDFQKGDIAEGYSVSREKKESFPLTVTSAQKNPTAFYLCASSQNSPAGQLTDTQYFGPGTRLTVL.

This clone was seen a few times. The rearrangement uses TRBV7-9 and TRBJ1-1; possible D gene TRBD1, 6 bases. The CDR3 length is 16 residues. V was shortened by 5 bases and J by 1 base, with 17 bases between the two germline ends. Germline V gives CDR1 SEHNR, CDR2 FQNEAQ (reference sequence). The DNA for the CDR3 is TGTGCCAGCAGCCTCGCAGGGGCCGGGTCGAACACTGAAGCTTTCTTT. Protein product: CASSLAGAGSNTEAFF.

This chain uses TRBV7-3 with TRBJ2-1; 7 nucleotides match TRBD1. V was pared by 2 bases and J by 8 bases, with 15 bases of the junction left unmatched. The CDR3 totals 17 residues. Germline V lookup: CDR1 SGHTA, CDR2 FQGTGA. The DNA of the CDR3 is TGTGCCAGCAGCTTATACTCCGACACAGGGGTTTGGGATGAGCAGTTCTTC. Protein product: CASSLYSDTGVWDEQFF.

This clone has more than one count but fewer than ten. The chain recombines TRBV10-3 with TRBJ2-7; 11 bases match TRBD2. The CDR3 is 17 amino acids. Germline V gene data show CDR1 as ENHRY and CDR2 as SYGVKD. The V segment lost 7 bases and the J segment 7 bases; nucleotides outside the gene matches: 18. In DNA, the CDR3 is TGTGCCATCACCGAGGCAGGACTAGCGGGCGGAAAGGGGGAGCAGTACTTC. This sequence encodes CAITEAGLAGGKGEQYF.

V and J are TRBV5-1 and TRBJ2-1, with 8 bases that match TRBD2. CDR3 length: 15 residues. Germline trimming cut 1 base from V and 2 bases from J; bases unmatched to any gene: 2. Germline V gene lookup returns CDR1 SGHRS and CDR2 YFSETQ. The CDR3 nucleotides read TGCGCCAGCAGCTTGAGAGCGGGAGCCTACAATGAGCAGTTCTTC. Translated, it gives CASSLRAGAYNEQFF.

The chain links TRBV19 to TRBJ1-4, with 7 bases lining up with TRBD1. Germline V lookup: CDR1 LNHDA, CDR2 SQIVND (reference sequence). The J segment lost 4 bases and the V segment lost 6 bases, leaving 11 bases of the junction unmatched. CDR3 size: 16 residues. The CDR3 DNA is TGTGCCAGTAGAACGACAGGGATCGCGATTAATGAAAAACTGTTTTTT. This encodes CASRTTGIAINEKLFF. The full variable domain, its missing parts supplied by reference TRBV19 and TRBJ1-4, is DGGITQSPKYLFRKEGQNVTLSCEQNLNHDAMYWYRQDPGQGLRLIYYSQIVNDFQKGDIAEGYSVSREKKESFPLTVTSAQKNPTAFYLCASRTTGIAINEKLFFGSGTQLSVL.

The chain has TRBV7-9 and TRBJ2-1, with 7 nucleotides matching TRBD1. This CDR3 has 15 amino acids. Germline trimming cut 1 base from V and 4 bases from J; bases unmatched to any gene: 4. In germline, CDR1 is SEHNR, CDR2 FQNEAQ (reference sequence). CDR3 sequence reads: CASSLVSGGYNEQFF. The CDR3 coding sequence is TGTGCCAGCAGCTTAGTGTCAGGGGGATACAATGAGCAGTTCTTC.

The rearrangement uses TRBV15 and TRBJ2-4, with D possibly TRBD1 on 6 matching bases. Per the germline V gene, CDR1 is LNHNV and CDR2 is YYDKDF (reference sequence). This CDR3 is built from 16 residues. Between the trimmed V and J ends, which lost 4 bases and 1 base, there was a span of 14 bases. The CDR3 DNA reads TGTGCCACCAGCACTCGACAGGTTGGGGCCAAAAACATTCAGTACTTC. It codes for CATSTRQVGAKNIQYF.

This chain links TRBV5-1 with TRBJ1-2, with 7 bases that match TRBD1. Germline assignment: CDR1 SGHRS and CDR2 YFSETQ. The CDR3 runs 15 residues. V shed 4 bases and J 2 bases; nucleotides not matched to a gene: 8. CDR3 in DNA: TGCGCCAGCAGCCCAACGACAGGGCCGAACTATGGCTACACCTTC. Protein: CASSPTTGPNYGYTF.

The gene calls are TRBV28 and TRBJ2-1; 8 nucleotides match TRBD1. The CDR3 is 17 amino acids. Per the germline V gene, CDR1 is MDHEN and CDR2 is SYDVKM. V was pared by 2 bases and J by 4 bases, with 10 bases of the junction left unmatched. DNA for the CDR3: TGTGCCAGCAGTTTACTTCTATCCGGACAGGGATACAATGAGCAGTTCTTC. Its protein is CASSLLLSGQGYNEQFF.

The V gene is TRBV9, the J gene TRBJ2-3, with a weak D call TRBD2 (5 bases). Trimming stripped 0 bases from V and 3 bases from J, with 14 bases between. The CDR3 length is 16 residues. Germline CDR1 is SGDLS and CDR2 is YYNGEE. CDR3 DNA sequence: TGTGCCAGCAGCGTAGCTATAGGGTGGGAGACAGATACGCAGTATTTT. Its protein is CASSVAIGWETDTQYF.

This rearrangement joins TRBV19 to TRBJ2-2; TRBD1 matches at 9 bases. Per germline, CDR1 LNHDA and CDR2 SQIVND (reference sequence). The CDR3 extends over 15 amino acids. Unmatched junction bases numbered 5, after V lost 5 bases and J lost 4 bases. The chain's CDR3 is CASSPQTGGTGELFF. CDR3 coding DNA: TGTGCCAGTAGTCCCCAGACAGGGGGCACCGGGGAGCTGTTTTTT.

V gene TRBV18 combines with J gene TRBJ2-3; no definite D call. The V end lost 1 base, the J end lost 2 bases, and 4 bases lay between the germline ends. Germline loops: CDR1 KGHSH, CDR2 LQKENI. The CDR3 has 13 amino acids. DNA for the CDR3: TGTGCCAGCTCACCACTCGTCACAGATACGCAGTATTTT. The encoded protein is CASSPLVTDTQYF.

The chain joins TRBV11-3 to TRBJ2-2; D may be TRBD2 (6 bases). The CDR3 has 14 amino acids. The V gene lost 4 bases and the J gene lost 6 bases, with 12 bases spanning the gap. Germline V lookup: CDR1 SGHNT, CDR2 YENEEA. CDR3 in amino acids: CASSSGLYPGELFF. CDR3 nucleotides: TGTGCCAGCAGCTCGGGACTTTACCCCGGGGAGCTGTTTTTT. The full variable domain, its missing parts supplied by reference TRBV11-3 and TRBJ2-2, is EAGVVQSPRYKIIEKKQPVAFWCNPISGHNTLYWYLQNLGQGPELLIRYENEEAVDDSQLPKDRFSAERLKGVDSTLKIQPAELGDSAVYLCASSSGLYPGELFFGEGSRLTVL.